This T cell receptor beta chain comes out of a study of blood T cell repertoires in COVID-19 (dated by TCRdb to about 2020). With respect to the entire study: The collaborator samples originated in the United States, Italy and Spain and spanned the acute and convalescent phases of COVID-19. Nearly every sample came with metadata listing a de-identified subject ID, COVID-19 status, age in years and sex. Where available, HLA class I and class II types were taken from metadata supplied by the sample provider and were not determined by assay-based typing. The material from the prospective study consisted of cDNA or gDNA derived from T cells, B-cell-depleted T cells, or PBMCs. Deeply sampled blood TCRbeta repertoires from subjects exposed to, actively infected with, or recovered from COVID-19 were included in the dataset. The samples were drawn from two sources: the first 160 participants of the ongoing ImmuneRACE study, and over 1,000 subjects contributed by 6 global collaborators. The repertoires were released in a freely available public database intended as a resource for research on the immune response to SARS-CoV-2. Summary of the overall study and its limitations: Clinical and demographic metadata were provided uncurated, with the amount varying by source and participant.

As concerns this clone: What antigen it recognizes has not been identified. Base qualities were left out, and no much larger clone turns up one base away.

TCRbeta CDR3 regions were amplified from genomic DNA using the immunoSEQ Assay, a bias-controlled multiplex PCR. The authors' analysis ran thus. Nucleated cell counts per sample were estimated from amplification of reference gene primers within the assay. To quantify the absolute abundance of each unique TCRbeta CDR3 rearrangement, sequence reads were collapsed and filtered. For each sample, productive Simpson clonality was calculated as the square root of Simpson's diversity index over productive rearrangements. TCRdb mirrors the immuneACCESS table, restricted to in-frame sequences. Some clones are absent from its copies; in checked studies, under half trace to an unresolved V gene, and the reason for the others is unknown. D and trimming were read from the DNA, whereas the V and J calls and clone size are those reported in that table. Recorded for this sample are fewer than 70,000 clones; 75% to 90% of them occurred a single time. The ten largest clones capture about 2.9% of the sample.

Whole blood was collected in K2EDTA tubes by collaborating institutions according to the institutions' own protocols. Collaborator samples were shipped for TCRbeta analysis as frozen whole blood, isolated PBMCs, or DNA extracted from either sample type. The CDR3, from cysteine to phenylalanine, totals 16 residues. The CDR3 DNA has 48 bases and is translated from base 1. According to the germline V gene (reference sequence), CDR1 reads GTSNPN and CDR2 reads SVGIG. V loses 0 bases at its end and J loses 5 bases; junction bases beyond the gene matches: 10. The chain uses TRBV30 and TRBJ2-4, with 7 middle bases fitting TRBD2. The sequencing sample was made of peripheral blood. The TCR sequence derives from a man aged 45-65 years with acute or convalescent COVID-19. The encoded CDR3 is CAWSVKGSGNQNIQYF. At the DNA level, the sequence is TGTGCCTGGAGTGTAAAAGGGAGCGGGAACCAAAACATTCAGTACTTC.